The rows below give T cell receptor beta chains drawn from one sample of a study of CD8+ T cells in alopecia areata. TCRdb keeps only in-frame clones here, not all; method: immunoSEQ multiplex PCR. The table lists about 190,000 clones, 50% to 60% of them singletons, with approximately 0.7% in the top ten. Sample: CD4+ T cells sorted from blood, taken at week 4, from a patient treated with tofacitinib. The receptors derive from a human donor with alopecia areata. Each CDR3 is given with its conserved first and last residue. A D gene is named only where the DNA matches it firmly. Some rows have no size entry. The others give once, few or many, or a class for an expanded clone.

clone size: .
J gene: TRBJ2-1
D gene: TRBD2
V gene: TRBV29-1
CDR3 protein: CSVEPSGKTNEQFF
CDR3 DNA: TGCAGCGTTGAACCCAGCGGGAAAACCAATGAGCAGTTCTTC

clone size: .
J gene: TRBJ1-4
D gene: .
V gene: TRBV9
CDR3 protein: CASSVEGHRTNEKLFF
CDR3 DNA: TGTGCCAGCAGCGTAGAGGGCCACAGAACTAATGAAAAACTGTTTTTT

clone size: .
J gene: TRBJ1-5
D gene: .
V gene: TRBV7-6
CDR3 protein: CASSEQGGQPQHF
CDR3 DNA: TGTGCCAGCAGCGAACAGGGAGGACAGCCCCAGCATTTT

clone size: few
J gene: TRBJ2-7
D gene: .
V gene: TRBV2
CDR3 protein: CASKRSSYEQYF
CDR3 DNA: TGTGCCAGCAAGAGGAGCTCCTACGAGCAGTACTTC

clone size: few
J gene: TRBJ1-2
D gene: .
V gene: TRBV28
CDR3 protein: CASRGANYGYTF
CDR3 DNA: TGTGCCAGCCGGGGAGCTAACTATGGCTACACCTTC

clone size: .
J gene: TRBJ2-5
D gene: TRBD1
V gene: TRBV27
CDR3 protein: CASRPSPTGAGETQYF
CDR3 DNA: TGTGCCAGCAGGCCCTCACCGACAGGGGCCGGGGAGACCCAGTACTTC

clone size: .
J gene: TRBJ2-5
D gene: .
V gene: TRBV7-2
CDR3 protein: CASSLGGVETQYF
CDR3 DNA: TGTGCCAGCAGCTTAGGTGGGGTAGAGACCCAGTACTTC

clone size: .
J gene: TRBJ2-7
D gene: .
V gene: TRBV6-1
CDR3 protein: CASSVSRDGGYQQYF
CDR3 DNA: TGTGCCAGCAGTGTTAGCCGGGACGGAGGCTACCAGCAGTACTTC

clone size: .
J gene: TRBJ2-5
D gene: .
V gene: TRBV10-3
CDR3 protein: CAISSQETQYF
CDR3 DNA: TGTGCCATCAGCTCTCAAGAGACCCAGTACTTC

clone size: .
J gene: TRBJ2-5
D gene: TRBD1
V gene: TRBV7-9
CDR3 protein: CASSRQGPTETQYF
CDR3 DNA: TGTGCCAGCAGCCGACAGGGGCCCACAGAGACCCAGTACTTC

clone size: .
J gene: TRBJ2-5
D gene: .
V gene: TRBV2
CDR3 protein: CASRGQKQETQYF
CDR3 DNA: TGTGCCAGCAGAGGACAGAAACAAGAGACCCAGTACTTC

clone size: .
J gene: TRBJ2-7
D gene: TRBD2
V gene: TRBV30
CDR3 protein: CAWSGTSGNEQYF
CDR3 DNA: TGTGCCTGGAGTGGTACTAGCGGCAACGAGCAGTACTTC

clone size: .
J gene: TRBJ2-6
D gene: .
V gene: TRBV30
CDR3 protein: CAWITAGANVLTF
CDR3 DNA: TGTGCCTGGATAACGGCCGGGGCCAACGTCCTGACTTTC

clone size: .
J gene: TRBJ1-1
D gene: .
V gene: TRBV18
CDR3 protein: CASSPLGTMNTEAFF
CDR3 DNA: TGTGCCAGCTCACCCCTAGGGACGATGAACACTGAAGCTTTCTTT

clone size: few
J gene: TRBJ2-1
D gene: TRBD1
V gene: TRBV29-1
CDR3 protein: CSASQGVVEQFF
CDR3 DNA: TGCAGCGCTTCGCAGGGGGTGGTTGAGCAGTTCTTC

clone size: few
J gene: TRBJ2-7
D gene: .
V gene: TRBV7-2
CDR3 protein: CASSLSFSSYEQYF
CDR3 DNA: TGTGCCAGCAGCTTAAGCTTCTCTAGCTACGAGCAGTACTTC

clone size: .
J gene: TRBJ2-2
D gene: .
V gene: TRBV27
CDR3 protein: CASSLRRTNTGELFF
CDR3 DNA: TGTGCCAGCAGTTTGAGACGAACGAACACCGGGGAGCTGTTTTTT

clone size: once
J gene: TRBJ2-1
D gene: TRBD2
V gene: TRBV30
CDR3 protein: CAWSVTSGRAYEQFF
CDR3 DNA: TGTGCCTGGAGTGTGACTAGCGGGAGGGCCTATGAGCAGTTCTTC

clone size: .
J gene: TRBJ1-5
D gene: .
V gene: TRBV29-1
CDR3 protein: CRVSGGQSWNQPQHF
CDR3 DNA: TGCAGGGTCTCGGGGGGACAATCATGGAATCAGCCCCAGCATTTT

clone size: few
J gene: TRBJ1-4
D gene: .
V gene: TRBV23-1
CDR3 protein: CASSQSEATNEKLFF
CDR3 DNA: TGCGCCAGCAGTCAATCAGAAGCAACTAATGAAAAACTGTTTTTT

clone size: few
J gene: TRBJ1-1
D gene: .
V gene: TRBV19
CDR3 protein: CASTPEGGREAFF
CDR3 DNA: TGTGCCAGTACCCCTGAGGGGGGACGTGAGGCTTTCTTT

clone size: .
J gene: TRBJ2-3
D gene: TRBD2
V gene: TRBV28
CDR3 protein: CASRGSGRALADTQYF
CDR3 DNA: TGTGCCAGCCGAGGGAGCGGGAGGGCCTTGGCAGATACGCAGTATTTT

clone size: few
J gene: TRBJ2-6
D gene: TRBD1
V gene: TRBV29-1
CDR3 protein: CSVAPGTAISGANVLTF
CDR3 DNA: TGCAGCGTTGCCCCCGGGACAGCGATATCTGGGGCCAACGTCCTGACTTTC

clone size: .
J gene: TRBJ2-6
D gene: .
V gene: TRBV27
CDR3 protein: CASSYSGAGANVLTF
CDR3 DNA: TGTGCCAGCAGCTACTCAGGGGCTGGGGCCAACGTCCTGACTTTC

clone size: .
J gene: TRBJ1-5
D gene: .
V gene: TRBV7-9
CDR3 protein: CASSHQGRNQPQHF
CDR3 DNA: TGTGCCAGCAGCCACCAGGGGCGCAATCAGCCCCAGCATTTT

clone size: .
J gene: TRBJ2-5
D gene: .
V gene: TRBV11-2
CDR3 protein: CASSRSIQETQYF
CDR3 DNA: TGTGCCAGCAGCCGTAGTATCCAAGAGACCCAGTACTTC

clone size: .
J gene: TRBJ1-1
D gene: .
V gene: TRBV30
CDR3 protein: CAWTASSTFF
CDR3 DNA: TGTGCCTGGACAGCGTCAAGTACTTTCTTT

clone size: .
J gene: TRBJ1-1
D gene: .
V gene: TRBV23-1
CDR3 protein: CAPGPTTRGTEAFF
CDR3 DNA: TGCGCCCCTGGACCTACCACGAGGGGTACTGAAGCTTTCTTT

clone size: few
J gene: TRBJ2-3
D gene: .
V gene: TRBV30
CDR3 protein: CAWGSGAGTDTQYF
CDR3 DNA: TGTGCCTGGGGGAGCGGAGCCGGCACAGATACGCAGTATTTT

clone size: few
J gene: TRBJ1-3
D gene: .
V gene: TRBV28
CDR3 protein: CASSFQEREYF
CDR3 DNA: TGTGCCAGCAGTTTTCAGGAGAGGGAATATTTT

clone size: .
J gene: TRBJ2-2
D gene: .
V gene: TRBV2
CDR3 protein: CASSRTAGTGELFF
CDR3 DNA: TGTGCCAGCAGTCGGACAGCGGGCACCGGGGAGCTGTTTTTT

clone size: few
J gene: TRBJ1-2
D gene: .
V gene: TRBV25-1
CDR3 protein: CASSDSTAYYYGYTF
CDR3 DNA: TGTGCCAGCAGTGATAGTACAGCCTACTACTATGGCTACACCTTC

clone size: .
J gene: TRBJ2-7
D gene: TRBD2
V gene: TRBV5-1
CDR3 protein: CASSTFGTSGSEQYF
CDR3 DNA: TGCGCCAGCAGCACCTTTGGGACTAGCGGGAGCGAGCAGTACTTC

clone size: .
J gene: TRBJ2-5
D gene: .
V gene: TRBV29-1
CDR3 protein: CSARTQTQYF
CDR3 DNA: TGCAGCGCCCGCACCCAGACCCAGTACTTC

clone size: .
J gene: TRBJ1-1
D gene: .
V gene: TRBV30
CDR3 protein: CAWSTLRDTEAFF
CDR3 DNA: TGTGCCTGGAGTACCCTTAGGGACACTGAAGCTTTCTTT

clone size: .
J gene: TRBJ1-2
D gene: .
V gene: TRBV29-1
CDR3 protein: CSVEGQGYTF
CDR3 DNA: TGCAGCGTTGAGGGGCAGGGCTACACCTTC

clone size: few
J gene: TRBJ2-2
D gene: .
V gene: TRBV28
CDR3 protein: CASEGTGELFF
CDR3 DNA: TGTGCCAGCGAGGGTACCGGGGAGCTGTTTTTT

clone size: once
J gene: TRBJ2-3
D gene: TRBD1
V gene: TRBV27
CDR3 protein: CASSFLGQGPDTQYF
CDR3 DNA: TGTGCCAGCAGTTTTTTGGGACAGGGACCAGATACGCAGTATTTT

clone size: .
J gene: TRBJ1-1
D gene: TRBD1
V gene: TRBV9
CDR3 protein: CASSAVTGYLVEAFF
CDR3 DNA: TGTGCCAGCAGCGCCGTGACAGGGTATCTGGTTGAAGCTTTCTTT

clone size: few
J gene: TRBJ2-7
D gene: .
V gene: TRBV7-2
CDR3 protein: CASSFRTGSYEQYF
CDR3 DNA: TGTGCCAGCAGCTTTAGGACTGGGTCCTACGAGCAGTACTTC

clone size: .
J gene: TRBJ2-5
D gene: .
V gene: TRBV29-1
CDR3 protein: CSVEAGIGTQYF
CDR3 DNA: TGCAGCGTTGAAGCAGGGATCGGAACCCAGTACTTC

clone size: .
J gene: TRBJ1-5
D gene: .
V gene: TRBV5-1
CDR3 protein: CASSLDGNQPQHF
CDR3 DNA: TGCGCCAGCAGCCTTGACGGGAATCAGCCCCAGCATTTT

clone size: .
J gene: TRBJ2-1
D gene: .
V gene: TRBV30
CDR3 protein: CAWMTGWEQFF
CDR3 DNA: TGTGCCTGGATGACGGGTTGGGAGCAGTTCTTC